Listed below are T cell receptor beta chains from one sample, sequenced in a study of T cell responses to AZD1222 COVID-19 vaccine. Measured with immunoSEQ multiplex PCR; TCRdb has only the in-frame clones, and not every one. This sample has approximately 150,000 clones, with roughly 93% found just once. The source material was peripheral blood, sampled on day 0 of AZD1222 vaccination. These receptors were obtained from an adult in good health. CDR3s include the opening cysteine and the closing phenylalanine or tryptophan. A D gene is named only where the DNA matches it firmly. The size of a clone is reported for some rows only, either as once, few or many, or as a class for expanded clones.

abundance	j_gene	d_gene	v_gene	CDR3nt	CDR3aa
-	TRBJ2-3	-	TRBV18	TGTGCCAGCTCATCATCGACAGGCACAGATACGCAGTATTTT	CASSSSTGTDTQYF
-	TRBJ1-3	TRBD1	TRBV4-2	TGTGCCAGCAGCCGCCCCGGACAGGAACGAAACACCATATATTTT	CASSRPGQERNTIYF
-	TRBJ2-7	TRBD1	TRBV27	TGTGCCAGCAGACTCGGGACAGGGTCATACGAGCAGTACTTC	CASRLGTGSYEQYF
-	TRBJ1-3	-	TRBV30	TGTGCCTGGCACCGACGGGCGGGTGGAAACACCATATATTTT	CAWHRRAGGNTIYF
once	TRBJ1-1	TRBD1	TRBV5-4	TGTGCCAGCAGCCAAGGGACAGGGGGCGCGATGAGCACTGAAGCTTTCTTT	CASSQGTGGAMSTEAFF
-	TRBJ1-2	-	TRBV3-1/TRBV3-2	TGTGCCAGCAGCCCCGGGACACTTTATGTGGGCTACACCTTC	CASSPGTLYVGYTF
-	TRBJ1-2	-	TRBV2	TGTGCCAGCAGTGAATTCCATTCGGGTGGTATATATGGCTACACCTTC	CASSEFHSGGIYGYTF
few	TRBJ1-1	TRBD1	TRBV25-1	TGTGCCAGCAGTTTCGGCAGGGGGCAGTCTGAAGCTTTCTTT	CASSFGRGQSEAFF
-	TRBJ2-1	-	TRBV4-1	TGCGCCAGCAGCCAAGGAGCGAGATTGACTTCATATGAGCAGTTCTTC	CASSQGARLTSYEQFF
-	TRBJ2-3	-	TRBV2	TGTGCCAGCATCATCGGGGAGACAGATACGCAGTATTTT	CASIIGETDTQYF
-	TRBJ2-7	-	TRBV28	TGTGCCAGCAGCCCGCCGGGGGAGCAGTACTTC	CASSPPGEQYF
-	TRBJ2-7	-	TRBV2	TGTGCCAGCAGTGAAGCTCCAGGACTGGTGCAGTACTTC	CASSEAPGLVQYF
-	TRBJ2-7	TRBD1	TRBV18	TGTGCCAGCTCAGGCGGACAGGGGGCCTGGTTC	CASSGGQGAWF
-	TRBJ1-2	TRBD1	TRBV10-3	TGTGCCATCAGTGATCGGGCAGGGGGCTATGGCTACACCTTC	CAISDRAGGYGYTF